A single sample is the source of the 30 T cell receptor beta chains below, sequenced in a study of blood T cell repertoires in COVID-19. The assay was immunoSEQ multiplex PCR, and TCRdb's table has in-frame clones only and misses some. Among about 90,000 clones listed, more than 80% were seen once. Sequenced: peripheral blood. The receptors originated from a human donor in a cohort sampled during active COVID-19.

This chain links TRBV6-2 or TRBV6-3 with TRBJ2-7; 7 nucleotides agree with TRBD2. V gave up 6 bases and J gave up 6 bases; unmatched junction bases: 5. CDR3 length: 12 residues. Germline V gene data show CDR1 as MNHEY and CDR2 as SVGEGT. CDR3 DNA sequence: TGTGCCAGCAGCAACCCTAGCGGCGAGCAGTACTTC. It specifies CASSNPSGEQYF.

This chain connects TRBV10-2 to TRBJ2-1; TRBD2 agrees at 12 bases. This CDR3 is built from 15 residues. The V segment lost 5 bases and the J segment 10 bases; nucleotides outside the gene matches: 9. The germline V gene has CDR1 WSHSY and CDR2 SAAADI. DNA for the CDR3: TGCGCCAGCAGTTTAGGACTAGCGGGGAAGGGCGAGCAGTTCTTC. Its protein product is CASSLGLAGKGEQFF.

The CDR3 sequence is CASSLEISTDTQYF. The CDR3 DNA reads TGTGCCAGCAGCCTCGAGATTAGCACAGATACGCAGTATTTT. V is TRBV3-1 (or the pseudogene TRBV3-2) and J is TRBJ2-3, with D unclear. The CDR3 is 14 residues long. V gave up 4 bases and J gave up 0 bases, with 8 bases separating them. Germline V gene data show CDR1 as LGHDT and CDR2 as YNNKEL (reference sequence).

This clone was picked up one time. The V gene is TRBV28, the J gene TRBJ2-7, with no clear D. Trimming took 1 base from V and 5 from J, leaving 18 bases between them. This CDR3 is built from 16 residues. Germline values: CDR1 MDHEN, CDR2 SYDVKM. The CDR3 here is CASSLFPSRQVHEQYF. CDR3 bases: TGTGCCAGCAGTTTATTCCCCTCGAGACAAGTCCACGAGCAGTACTTC.

This clone was observed a handful of times. The chain joins TRBV5-1 to TRBJ2-2; TRBD2 is a possible D gene (5 bases). V was pared by 0 bases and J by 7 bases, with 16 bases between. CDR1 and CDR2 (germline): SGHRS, YFSETQ. The CDR3 spans 16 residues. This chain's CDR3 is CASSLARANAGGELFF. As DNA, the CDR3 is TGCGCCAGCAGCTTGGCCCGGGCGAACGCGGGCGGGGAGCTGTTTTTT. Full variable domain (remainder filled in from reference TRBV5-1 and TRBJ2-2): KAGVTQTPRYLIKTRGQQVTLSCSPISGHRSVSWYQQTPGQGLQFLFEYFSETQRNKGNFPGRFSGRQFSNSRSEMNVSTLELGDSALYLCASSLARANAGGELFFGEGSRLTVL.

The rearrangement uses TRBV3-1 (or the pseudogene TRBV3-2) and TRBJ1-3; 7 bases are a match to TRBD1. After removal of 6 bases from V and 3 bases from J, the junction contained 5 bases not matched to a gene. Germline values: CDR1 LGHDT, CDR2 YNNKEL (reference sequence). The CDR3 is 14 residues long. The CDR3 loop reads CASRSTGFGNTIYF. CDR3 DNA: TGTGCCAGCAGGTCGACAGGGTTTGGAAACACCATATATTTT.

This chain links TRBV6-5 with TRBJ1-3; weak D call: TRBD1 (5 bases). The CDR3 has 13 residues. Germline V gene lookup returns CDR1 MNHEY and CDR2 SVGAGI. Trimming left V 0 bases short and J 7 bases short, with 7 bases between. The CDR3 bases are TGTGCCAGCAGTTACTCCGGGGGGAACACCATATATTTT. It yields the protein CASSYSGGNTIYF.

This clone was seen a single time. The CDR3 loop is CASSPGRGNTEAFF. CDR3 DNA sequence: TGCGCCAGCAGCCCTGGGCGGGGGAACACTGAAGCTTTCTTT. The J gene is TRBJ1-1, the V gene TRBV4-1; D not certain. Germline CDR1 reads MGHRA; CDR2 reads YSYEKL. Trimming stripped 4 bases from V and 1 base from J, with 10 bases between. This CDR3 is 14 amino acids long.

A remark on this clone: Compared with germline, one end of the junction differs, possibly owing to a read error. The chain employs TRBV12-3 or TRBV12-4 and TRBJ2-1, with TRBD2 identical over 14 bases. CDR3 length equals 12 residues. The chain's CDR3 is CASSPGTSGGLF. The CDR3 nucleotides are TGTGCCAGCAGTCCAGGGACTAGCGGGGGTCTCTTC.

J is TRBJ1-5 and V is TRBV28, with no clear D. The germline V gene has CDR1 MDHEN and CDR2 SYDVKM. This CDR3 comprises 15 residues. V was pared by 10 bases and J by 4 bases, with 20 bases between. The CDR3 is CATAAKTWFNQPQHF. CDR3 DNA sequence: TGTGCCACCGCCGCAAAGACATGGTTTAATCAGCCCCAGCATTTT.

The chain combines TRBV19 with TRBJ1-1, with TRBD1 identical over 10 bases. The CDR3 is 16 amino acids. Germline V gene data show CDR1 as LNHDA and CDR2 as SQIVND (reference sequence). V was clipped by 5 bases and J by 10 bases; unmatched bases: 16. The CDR3 sequence is CASSSNRRDRGSGAFF. The CDR3 DNA is TGTGCCAGTAGTTCCAATCGTCGGGACAGGGGTTCTGGAGCTTTCTTT.

The chain is built from TRBV10-3 and TRBJ2-7; 7 bases map to TRBD1. Germline CDR1 and CDR2: ENHRY and SYGVKD. The CDR3 spans 13 residues. With V trimmed by 6 bases and J by 0 bases, 2 bases remained unmatched. CDR3 in DNA: TGTGCCATCAGGCGACAGGGCTCCTACGAGCAGTACTTC. This encodes CAIRRQGSYEQYF.

The chain couples TRBV27 to TRBJ2-7, with 7 bases lining up with TRBD1. CDR1 is MNHEY and CDR2 is SMNVEV in the germline V gene (reference sequence). The CDR3 has 12 residues. The J segment lost 8 bases and the V segment lost 0 bases, leaving 1 base of the junction unmatched. This CDR3 reads CASSLSGGKQYF. CDR3 in DNA: TGTGCCAGCAGTTTATCAGGGGGCAAGCAGTACTTC.

J is TRBJ1-1 and V is TRBV27, with TRBD1 matching 12 bases. The CDR3 has 15 residues. With 5 bases clipped from V and 4 bases from J, the junction kept 5 bases outside the gene matches. Germline V gene sequence: CDR1 MNHEY, CDR2 SMNVEV (reference sequence). The CDR3 reads CASSDRDRGLTEAFF. The CDR3 DNA is TGTGCCAGCAGTGACCGGGACAGGGGGCTCACTGAAGCTTTCTTT.

This clone has more than one count but fewer than ten. The V call is TRBV7-9, the J call TRBJ1-4; TRBD1 matches 9 bases. There are 14 residues in the CDR3. CDR1 and CDR2 from the germline V gene are SEHNR and FQNEAQ (reference sequence). J lost 8 bases, V lost 4 bases, and 5 bases had no gene match. In DNA, the CDR3 is TGTGCCAGCAGCTCGACAGGGGGAATGGAAAAACTGTTTTTT. Encoded protein: CASSSTGGMEKLFF.

The chain combines TRBV6-5 with TRBJ2-5, with D perhaps TRBD2 (6 bases). V lost 7 bases to trimming and J lost 1 base, with 13 bases between them. Germline V gives CDR1 MNHEY, CDR2 SVGAGI. This CDR3 comprises 14 residues. Here the CDR3 reads CASNKAGFQETQYF. As DNA, the CDR3 is TGTGCCAGCAACAAAGCGGGTTTCCAAGAGACCCAGTACTTC.

Only a few counts were recorded for this clone. This chain joins TRBV5-6 and TRBJ1-1; tentative D call: TRBD1 (6 bases). CDR1 is SGHDT, CDR2 YYEEEE, per germline. V lost 1 base, J lost 11 bases, and 15 bases lay in between. The CDR3 contains 13 residues. The CDR3 loop reads CASSLMATGSAFF. The CDR3 region has the DNA TGTGCCAGCAGCTTGATGGCGACAGGTTCGGCTTTCTTT.

The rearrangement links TRBV3-1 (or the pseudogene TRBV3-2) to TRBJ2-1; 7 bases match TRBD1. CDR1 and CDR2 (germline): LGHDT, YNNKEL (reference sequence). V was pared by 3 bases and J by 4 bases, with 3 bases of the junction left unmatched. The CDR3 is 14 residues long. CDR3 coding DNA: TGTGCCAGCAGCCATTACAGGGGATACAATGAGCAGTTCTTC. Residues: CASSHYRGYNEQFF.

The chain uses TRBV7-9 and TRBJ1-6; D remains ambiguous. Between the trimmed V and J ends, which lost 3 bases and 0 bases, there was a span of 3 bases. This CDR3 is 14 amino acids long. Germline V gene lookup returns CDR1 SEHNR and CDR2 FQNEAQ (reference sequence). The CDR3 spells CASSFISYNSPLHF. The CDR3 DNA sequence: TGTGCCAGCAGCTTCATCTCCTATAATTCACCCCTCCACTTT.

V gene TRBV2 combines with J gene TRBJ2-1; D not resolved. CDR1 and CDR2 from the germline V gene are SNHLY and FYNNEI. Trimming removed 2 bases from V and 3 bases from J, with 2 bases in between. The CDR3 consists of 12 residues. The CDR3 nucleotides read TGTGCCAGCAGTGAACGCTACAATGAGCAGTTCTTC. It codes for CASSERYNEQFF.

The V gene is TRBV5-1, the J gene TRBJ2-7, with D tentatively TRBD1 (5 bases). This CDR3 is built from 15 residues. The germline V gene encodes CDR1 SGHRS and CDR2 YFSETQ. The germline V and J ends were trimmed by 1 base and 0 bases, with 11 bases remaining between them. The CDR3 nucleotides are TGCGCCAGCAGCTTGAGCCGGACATACTCCTACGAGCAGTACTTC. Translation gives CASSLSRTYSYEQYF.

The chain carries TRBV5-1 and TRBJ2-1; 7 bases agree with TRBD2. CDR1 SGHRS and CDR2 YFSETQ come from the germline V gene. The CDR3 is 15 amino acids. V trimming: 3 bases; J trimming: 2 bases; junction bases outside the gene matches: 5. CDR3 residues: CASSSGGSTYNEQFF. CDR3 nucleotides: TGCGCCAGCAGCTCGGGGGGTTCAACCTACAATGAGCAGTTCTTC.

This clone was found a few times. The rearrangement uses TRBV3-1 (or the pseudogene TRBV3-2) and TRBJ1-3; possibly TRBD1 for D (6 bases). V shed 6 bases and J shed 0 bases, with 9 bases lying between them. This CDR3 has 14 residues. Germline V gene lookup returns CDR1 LGHDT and CDR2 YNNKEL (reference sequence). CDR3 protein: CASRDRYSGNTIYF. The DNA of the CDR3 is TGTGCCAGCAGAGACAGGTACTCTGGAAACACCATATATTTT.

This clone was counted once. The chain has TRBV29-1 and TRBJ2-5; D perhaps matches TRBD2 (7 bases). There are 15 residues in the CDR3. Trimming took off 6 bases at V and 5 bases at J, with 22 bases between the two ends. Per germline, CDR1 SQVTM and CDR2 ANQGSEA. CDR3 nucleotide sequence: TGCAGCGTGACCCCCAGTGGGGGGGCCGGGGAGACCCAGTACTTC. It is translated as CSVTPSGGAGETQYF.

The V and J genes are TRBV7-8 and TRBJ1-2; maybe TRBD1 (5 bases). Germline CDR1 is SGHVS and CDR2 is FQNEAQ. Deletions cut 5 bases from V and 8 bases from J, with 15 bases between. CDR3 size: 13 residues. The CDR3 region is CASSPQGGRGYTF. As DNA, the CDR3 is TGTGCCAGCAGCCCTCAGGGCGGCAGGGGCTACACCTTC.

The chain carries TRBV12-3 or TRBV12-4 and TRBJ2-1; TRBD1 agrees at 8 bases. The CDR3 has 13 residues. Trimming removed 6 bases from V and 5 bases from J; junction bases left unmatched: 3. CDR3: CASRGTGNNEQFF. The CDR3 DNA follows: TGTGCCAGCAGGGGGACAGGTAACAATGAGCAGTTCTTC.

This clone is a singleton in its sample. V is TRBV5-1 and J is TRBJ2-7; weak D call: TRBD2 (7 bases). The CDR3 totals 15 residues. V lost 4 bases to trimming and J lost 7 bases, with 21 bases between them. The germline gives CDR1 SGHRS, CDR2 YFSETQ. The CDR3 nucleotides are TGCGCCAGCAGCGGATCGGGGGGCATTCTAGGGGAGCAGTACTTC. Translation: CASSGSGGILGEQYF.

The table lists this clone with a few counts. This chain joins TRBV10-2 and TRBJ2-1, with 8 bases matching TRBD2. Trimming removed 6 bases from V and 6 bases from J; junction bases left unmatched: 16. The CDR3 length is 17 residues. Germline values: CDR1 WSHSY, CDR2 SAAADI. CDR3 sequence (DNA): TGCGCCAGCAGCCTAGACTTCCGCGGGGGGTTGTTCAATGAGCAGTTCTTC. It yields the protein CASSLDFRGGLFNEQFF.

The chain uses TRBV18 and TRBJ1-1; tentative D call: TRBD1 (6 bases). Germline V gives CDR1 KGHSH, CDR2 LQKENI. The CDR3 loop spans 15 amino acids. Deletions cut 6 bases from V and 0 bases from J, with 14 bases between. The CDR3 loop is CASSQQGFLNTEAFF. The CDR3 nucleotides read TGTGCCAGCTCCCAACAGGGATTTTTGAACACTGAAGCTTTCTTT.

This sequence joins TRBV6-4 and TRBJ1-1; D possibly corresponds to TRBD1 (5 bases). Trimming took 5 bases from V and 3 from J, leaving 10 bases between them. The CDR3 loop spans 13 amino acids. Germline CDR1 MRHNA, CDR2 SNTAGT. CDR3: CASSRTGDTEAFF. The CDR3 nucleotides are TGTGCCAGCAGTCGAACGGGGGACACTGAAGCTTTCTTT.